The 32 T cell receptor beta chains in this list originate from one sample, sequenced in a study of blood T cell repertoires in COVID-19. Clones were read by immunoSEQ multiplex PCR, and TCRdb kept only the in-frame ones, dropping some. The table lists around 190,000 clones, around 88% of them singletons, with 5.6% in the top ten. The sequencing sample was made of PBMCs or T cells enriched from blood (not recorded which). These receptor sequences come from a middle-aged man with acute COVID-19.

The chain recombines TRBV2 with TRBJ2-3, with a tentative D call TRBD2 (5 bases). The CDR3 is made up of 15 amino acids. The V gene lost 4 bases and the J gene lost 0 bases, with 11 bases spanning the gap. CDR1 and CDR2 (germline): SNHLY, FYNNEI. As DNA, the CDR3 is TGTGCCAGCAGTGGTGAGGGTTCGAGCACAGATACGCAGTATTTT. Translation: CASSGEGSSTDTQYF. The variable domain in full, completed from reference TRBV2 and TRBJ2-3, reads EPEVTQTPSHQVTQMGQEVILRCVPISNHLYFYWYRQILGQKVEFLVSFYNNEISEKSEIFDDQFSVERPDGSNFTLKIRSTKLEDSAMYFCASSGEGSSTDTQYFGPGTRLTVL.

The chain links TRBV7-9 to TRBJ2-7, with a weak D call TRBD1 (5 bases). This CDR3 contains 14 residues. Trimming pared 6 bases from V and 0 bases from J, leaving 12 bases between. Germline-derived CDR1 and CDR2 are SEHNR and FQNEAQ (reference sequence). The CDR3 protein is CASSTPGYSYEQYF. CDR3 in DNA: TGTGCCAGCAGTACTCCAGGGTACTCCTACGAGCAGTACTTC.

The gene calls are TRBV30 and TRBJ1-6, with D perhaps matching TRBD1 (6 bases). Germline V gene lookup returns CDR1 GTSNPN and CDR2 SVGIG (reference sequence). Deletions cut 5 bases from V and 4 bases from J, with 9 bases between. The CDR3 length is 13 residues. The CDR3 bases are TGTGCCTGGGGTCAGGGGTATAATTCACCCCTCCACTTT. This encodes CAWGQGYNSPLHF.

The chain combines TRBV4-1 with TRBJ2-7; D unclear. This CDR3 region has 14 residues. Looked up from germline, CDR1 is MGHRA and CDR2 is YSYEKL. The germline V and J ends were trimmed by 5 bases and 2 bases, with 13 bases remaining between them. For the CDR3, the DNA is TGCGCCAGCAGCGCTCTAGGCCCCCCCTACGAGCAGTACTTC. Its translation is CASSALGPPYEQYF.

This clone was seen just once. This rearrangement joins TRBV2 to TRBJ1-5; TRBD1 might be the D (5 bases). CDR3 length: 15 residues. Per germline, CDR1 SNHLY and CDR2 FYNNEI. V dropped 7 bases and J dropped 1 base, with 14 bases sitting between them. The CDR3 here is CASNRGGTSNQPQHF. The CDR3 DNA follows: TGTGCCAGCAACCGCGGGGGGACCAGCAATCAGCCCCAGCATTTT.

A few counts support this clone. This chain connects TRBV10-3 to TRBJ1-1; maybe TRBD1 (5 bases). Germline lookup yields CDR1 ENHRY and CDR2 SYGVKD. Trimming left V 3 bases short and J 2 bases short, with 13 bases between. The CDR3 sequence is 15 residues long. The CDR3 sequence: CAISDGQTVNTEAFF. CDR3 nucleotides: TGTGCCATCAGTGATGGGCAGACAGTAAACACTGAAGCTTTCTTT.

V and J are TRBV29-1 and TRBJ1-2, with 8 positions matching TRBD1. CDR1 and CDR2 from the germline V gene are SQVTM and ANQGSEA. This CDR3 has 14 amino acids. V was clipped by 7 bases and J by 8 bases; unmatched bases: 15. The CDR3 loop is CSGDVAGQGYGYTF. The CDR3 DNA reads as TGCAGCGGGGATGTGGCAGGACAGGGTTACGGCTACACCTTC.

The genes are TRBV6-2 or TRBV6-3 and TRBJ2-7; tentative D call: TRBD2 (6 bases). Between the trimmed V and J ends, which lost 5 bases and 5 bases, there was a span of 13 bases. CDR1 and CDR2 from the germline V gene are MNHEY and SVGEGT. The CDR3 consists of 13 residues. Written as DNA, the CDR3 is TGTGCCAGCAGTGGCGGGGTCCCACACGAGCAGTACTTC. Translated, it gives CASSGGVPHEQYF.

This chain connects TRBV11-1 to TRBJ1-2; TRBD1 might be the D (6 bases). The CDR3 length is 13 residues. V was clipped by 4 bases and J by 8 bases, with 14 bases between them. Germline assignment: CDR1 SGHAT and CDR2 FQDESV (reference sequence). The chain's CDR3 is CASSYFQGNGYTF. CDR3 coding DNA: TGTGCCAGCAGCTATTTTCAGGGGAACGGCTACACCTTC.

The table lists this clone with a few counts. The chain recombines TRBV6-2 or TRBV6-3 with TRBJ2-1; 7 positions agree with TRBD1. The germline CDR1 and CDR2 sequences are MNHEY and SVGEGT. The CDR3 extends over 15 amino acids. The junction had 3 bases not matched to a gene; V was cut back by 3 bases and J by 1 base. Here the CDR3 reads CASSYSRGSYNEQFF. CDR3 bases: TGTGCCAGCAGTTATTCCAGGGGGTCCTACAATGAGCAGTTCTTC.

This clone was seen only once. V usage is TRBV5-1 and J usage is TRBJ1-6; TRBD1 might be the D (6 bases). This CDR3 has 13 residues. Trimming took 4 bases from V and 6 from J, leaving 8 bases between them. Germline CDR1 SGHRS, CDR2 YFSETQ. In DNA form, the CDR3 reads TGCGCCAGCAGCCCGGACAGTAATTCACCCCTCCACTTT. Translation: CASSPDSNSPLHF.

The rearrangement uses TRBV7-3 and TRBJ2-4, with 8 nucleotides matching TRBD2. Looked up from germline, CDR1 is SGHTA and CDR2 is FQGTGA. V lost 2 bases and J lost 9; bases outside the gene matches: 12. This CDR3 is 16 amino acids long. CDR3 sequence (DNA): TGTGCCAGCAGCTTAGGGACGGGAGGGCAGGTTGGCATTCAGTACTTC. Encoded protein: CASSLGTGGQVGIQYF.

This clone was found once. The V call is TRBV27, the J call TRBJ1-1, with 7 bases identical to TRBD1. V was clipped by 5 bases and J by 0 bases; unmatched bases: 9. This CDR3 has 16 residues. Germline V gene data show CDR1 as MNHEY and CDR2 as SMNVEV (reference sequence). CDR3 amino acids: CASSPLRQGLNTEAFF. The CDR3 nucleotides are TGTGCCAGCAGTCCACTCAGACAGGGCCTGAACACTGAAGCTTTCTTT.

This clone was detected only once. The gene calls are TRBV2 and TRBJ2-5; D perhaps matches TRBD1 (6 bases). CDR1 and CDR2 (germline): SNHLY, FYNNEI. Trimming pared 0 bases from V and 0 bases from J, leaving 11 bases between. This CDR3 contains 16 residues. The CDR3 reads CASSEARQVYQETQYF. CDR3 DNA sequence: TGTGCCAGCAGTGAAGCGCGACAGGTGTACCAAGAGACCCAGTACTTC.

This chain uses TRBV7-9 with TRBJ1-1, with D hard to call. This CDR3 has 14 residues. V lost 1 base and J lost 2, with 8 bases in between. CDR1 is SEHNR and CDR2 is FQNEAQ in the germline V gene (reference sequence). The CDR3 region is CASSLGGINTEAFF. The CDR3 DNA follows: TGTGCCAGCAGCTTAGGAGGGATAAACACTGAAGCTTTCTTT.

The chain couples TRBV9 to TRBJ2-6; D is perhaps TRBD1 (6 bases). Germline CDR1 is SGDLS and CDR2 is YYNGEE. This CDR3 spans 18 amino acids. The V gene lost 3 bases and the J gene lost 0 bases, with 16 bases spanning the gap. The CDR3 coding sequence is TGTGCCAGCAGCGCCGCCCCGGACAGACCCTCTGGGGCCAACGTCCTGACTTTC. As protein: CASSAAPDRPSGANVLTF.

The chain has TRBV27 and TRBJ2-1, with D maybe TRBD1 (6 bases). Germline V CDR1 and CDR2: MNHEY, SMNVEV (reference sequence). The CDR3 runs to 14 residues. Trimming took 6 bases from V and 0 from J, leaving 9 bases between them. The CDR3 nucleotides read TGTGCCAGCAGCCGGACAGCCTCCTACAATGAGCAGTTCTTC. It codes for CASSRTASYNEQFF.

V is TRBV30 and J is TRBJ2-7; possibly TRBD2 for D (5 bases). Germline V gene sequence: CDR1 GTSNPN, CDR2 SVGIG (reference sequence). V shed 4 bases and J shed 6 bases, with 16 bases lying between them. CDR3 size: 13 residues. This CDR3 reads CAWTKRVGFEQYF. DNA for the CDR3: TGTGCCTGGACCAAGAGGGTAGGGTTCGAGCAGTACTTC.

The chain couples TRBV24-1 to TRBJ2-7; tentative D call: TRBD1 (6 bases). CDR1 is KGHDR, CDR2 SFDVKD, per germline. The CDR3 loop spans 13 amino acids. Trimming pared 11 bases from V and 1 base from J, leaving 14 bases between. The CDR3 region is CAIDYRASYEQYF. The CDR3 DNA sequence: TGTGCCATCGACTACAGGGCATCCTACGAGCAGTACTTC.

The chain uses TRBV9 and TRBJ2-1; possible D gene TRBD2, 5 bases. The CDR3 is made up of 17 amino acids. Trimming stripped 0 bases from V and 5 bases from J, with 18 bases between. The germline gives CDR1 SGDLS, CDR2 YYNGEE. CDR3 amino acids: CASSVAPGTSGHNEQFF. CDR3 coding DNA: TGTGCCAGCAGCGTAGCTCCGGGAACCAGCGGCCACAATGAGCAGTTCTTC. The entire variable domain, with the rest obtained from reference TRBV9 and TRBJ2-1, is as follows: DSGVTQTPKHLITATGQRVTLRCSPRSGDLSVYWYQQSLDQGLQFLIQYYNGEERAKGNILERFSAQQFPDLHSELNLSSLELGDSALYFCASSVAPGTSGHNEQFFGPGTRLTVL.

The chain recombines TRBV29-1 with TRBJ2-3; tentatively, D is TRBD2 (6 bases). CDR3 length: 14 residues. Trimming cost V 7 bases and J 0 bases, with 14 bases left between them. Germline lookup yields CDR1 SQVTM and CDR2 ANQGSEA. The CDR3 region is CSAPSGGSTDTQYF. The CDR3 nucleotides read TGCAGCGCACCATCCGGGGGTAGCACAGATACGCAGTATTTT.

This sequence joins TRBV11-2 and TRBJ2-1; TRBD2 aligns across 14 bases. V shed 1 base, J shed 7 bases, and the junction held 12 bases outside the gene matches. This CDR3 region has 19 residues. Germline loops: CDR1 SGHAT, CDR2 FQNNGV. This CDR3 reads CASSLVRPGTSGRWNEQFF. The CDR3 nucleotides are TGTGCCAGCAGCTTAGTCCGCCCCGGGACTAGCGGGAGATGGAATGAGCAGTTCTTC.

This clone was recorded once. The V gene is TRBV2, the J gene TRBJ2-1; D is uncertain. Trimming took 3 bases from V and 3 from J, leaving 9 bases between them. CDR3 length: 14 residues. Germline CDR1 SNHLY, CDR2 FYNNEI. The CDR3 region has the DNA TGTGCCAGCAGTGATCCGACGGGCTACAATGAGCAGTTCTTC. Its translation: CASSDPTGYNEQFF.

This sequence joins TRBV27 and TRBJ1-2, with no clear D. Trimming cost V 5 bases and J 12 bases, with 25 bases left between them. CDR3 size: 15 residues. Germline lookup yields CDR1 MNHEY and CDR2 SMNVEV (reference sequence). DNA of the CDR3: TGTGCCAGCAGTCCTTCCGGCGGGCGCATTCTTCGTAACACCTTC. Residues: CASSPSGGRILRNTF.

The chain couples TRBV19 to TRBJ1-1; no clear D gene. This CDR3 has 15 residues. Trimming took off 7 bases at V and 8 bases at J, with 23 bases between the two ends. Germline V gene lookup returns CDR1 LNHDA and CDR2 SQIVND (reference sequence). The CDR3 nucleotides read TGTGCCAGTACCCCCTTCGAGGTCCGGTCCGGAGAAGCTTTCTTT. It is translated as CASTPFEVRSGEAFF.

This sequence joins TRBV28 and TRBJ1-2, with D possibly TRBD1 on 5 matching bases. The V gene lost 3 bases and the J gene lost 4 bases, with 12 bases spanning the gap. The V gene's germline CDR1 is MDHEN and CDR2 SYDVKM. The CDR3 has 14 amino acids. The CDR3 region is CASSFGMTVYGYTF. In DNA, the CDR3 is TGTGCCAGCAGTTTCGGCATGACAGTCTATGGCTACACCTTC.

V usage is TRBV27 and J usage is TRBJ1-2, with 7 bases that match TRBD1. This CDR3 has 15 residues. CDR1 is MNHEY, CDR2 SMNVEV, per germline (reference sequence). V dropped 5 bases and J dropped 5; count of bases not matched to a gene: 11. The CDR3 nucleotides read TGTGCCAGCAGTCCGACAGGGTCGGCCCTTTATGGCTACACCTTC. It encodes CASSPTGSALYGYTF.

This clone turned up a few times. The chain combines TRBV2 with TRBJ2-7, with 8 bases identical to TRBD2. Trimming took 8 bases from V and 1 from J; bases not matched to a gene: 13. Germline-derived CDR1 and CDR2 are SNHLY and FYNNEI. There are 16 residues in the CDR3. Here the CDR3 reads CASQSRAGGASYEQYF. CDR3 in DNA: TGTGCCAGCCAGAGTCGGGCGGGAGGTGCATCCTACGAGCAGTACTTC. Filled out from reference TRBV2 and TRBJ2-7, the complete variable domain reads EPEVTQTPSHQVTQMGQEVILRCVPISNHLYFYWYRQILGQKVEFLVSFYNNEISEKSEIFDDQFSVERPDGSNFTLKIRSTKLEDSAMYFCASQSRAGGASYEQYFGPGTRLTVT.

This clone was recorded once. The V and J genes are TRBV5-6 and TRBJ2-7; 9 nucleotides align to TRBD2. CDR3 size: 17 residues. V was clipped by 7 bases and J by 0 bases; unmatched bases: 14. Per the germline V gene, CDR1 is SGHDT and CDR2 is YYEEEE. In nucleotides, the CDR3 is TGTGCCAGCCATCCTACTAGCGGGCCCTTCCCCTCCTACGAGCAGTACTTC. This translates into CASHPTSGPFPSYEQYF.

The gene calls are TRBV6-5 and TRBJ2-1; D is unresolved. The V end lost 0 bases, the J end lost 3 bases, and 12 bases lay between the germline ends. Germline V gives CDR1 MNHEY, CDR2 SVGAGI. CDR3 length: 16 residues. This CDR3 reads CASSYSRQTHYNEQFF. DNA of the CDR3: TGTGCCAGCAGTTACTCGAGACAAACTCACTACAATGAGCAGTTCTTC.

CDR3 nucleotide sequence: TGTGCCAGTAAACAGGGGGGCACTGAAGCTTTCTTT. It is translated as CASKQGGTEAFF. This rearrangement joins TRBV19 to TRBJ1-1; 8 positions match TRBD1. V shed 7 bases, J shed 4 bases, and the junction held 2 bases outside the gene matches. Germline V lookup: CDR1 LNHDA, CDR2 SQIVND (reference sequence). CDR3 length: 12 residues.

This chain connects TRBV3-1 (or the pseudogene TRBV3-2) to TRBJ2-5, with 7 positions matching TRBD2. This CDR3 has 14 amino acids. Germline values: CDR1 LGHDT, CDR2 YNNKEL (reference sequence). The J segment lost 1 base and the V segment lost 4 bases, leaving 3 bases of the junction unmatched. CDR3 nucleotide sequence: TGTGCCAGCAGCCCCGGCGGGGGCCAAGAGACCCAGTACTTC. Protein sequence: CASSPGGGQETQYF.